This TCR beta chain stems from a study of T-cell reconstitution after alpha-beta-depleted transplantation in children. CDR3 length equals 15 residues. Per germline, CDR1 SGHRS and CDR2 YFSETQ. The V gene lost 3 bases and the J gene lost 6 bases, with 16 bases spanning the gap. Unique molecular identifiers were used in preparing the TCRbeta library. TCRdb reprocessed the PCR reads via MiXCR and lists one record per CDR3 protein. The table shows 600,000 to 700,000 distinct CDR3 sequences, with around a sixth occurring only once. The J gene is TRBJ2-4, the V gene TRBV5-1; D is possibly TRBD2 (6 bases). The material sequenced was PBMCs from the stem cell graft donor, taken from the stem cell graft. The TCR was taken from a human donor who donated a stem cell graft to a child with acute myeloid leukemia. CDR3 coding DNA: TGCGCCAGCAGCTCCGAGGCGGGGACCATAAACATTCAGTACTTC. Protein sequence: CASSSEAGTINIQYF.